The clone carrying this TCR beta chain is a singleton in its sample. The data are from a study of control samples from healthy donors and cancer patients. Germline lookup yields CDR1 LGHDT and CDR2 YNNKEL (reference sequence). This CDR3 contains 12 residues. Trimming stripped 6 bases from V and 5 bases from J, with 10 bases between. Profiling relied on immunoSEQ multiplex PCR, and the TCRdb table lists in-frame clones only, not all of them. Here the sample spans roughly 14,000 clones, around three quarters being singletons. The V and J genes are TRBV3-1 (or the pseudogene TRBV3-2) and TRBJ1-2; no clear D gene. The receptor was isolated from a female donor with lung cancer. Material for sequencing was formalin-fixed, paraffin-embedded tissue. This CDR3 reads CASSHDFYGYTF. CDR3 in DNA: TGTGCCAGCAGTCACGACTTTTATGGCTACACCTTC.